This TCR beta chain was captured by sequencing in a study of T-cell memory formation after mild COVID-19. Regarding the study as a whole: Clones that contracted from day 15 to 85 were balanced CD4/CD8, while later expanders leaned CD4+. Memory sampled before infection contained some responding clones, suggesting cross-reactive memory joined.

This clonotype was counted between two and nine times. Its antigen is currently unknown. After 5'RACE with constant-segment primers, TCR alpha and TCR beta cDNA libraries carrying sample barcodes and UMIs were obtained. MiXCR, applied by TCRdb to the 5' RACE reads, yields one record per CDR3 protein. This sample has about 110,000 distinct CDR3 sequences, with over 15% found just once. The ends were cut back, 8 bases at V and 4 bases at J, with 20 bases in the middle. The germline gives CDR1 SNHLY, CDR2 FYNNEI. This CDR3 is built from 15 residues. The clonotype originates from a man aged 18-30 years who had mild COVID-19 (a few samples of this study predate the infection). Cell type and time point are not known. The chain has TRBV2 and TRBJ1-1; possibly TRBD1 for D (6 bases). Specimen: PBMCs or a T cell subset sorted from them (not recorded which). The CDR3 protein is CASGKSSGVRTEAFF. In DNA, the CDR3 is TGTGCCAGCGGGAAGTCCTCAGGGGTGCGCACTGAAGCTTTCTTT.